The 31 T cell receptor beta chains in this list originate from one sample, sequenced in a study of breast tumors, draining lymph nodes, adjacent tissues. TCRdb reprocessed the multiplex PCR reads via MiXCR and lists one record per CDR3 protein. The sample yields some 22,000 distinct CDR3 sequences, around 41% seen once. Sequencing used breast tumor tissue. Receptor source: a female donor with breast cancer. Some clones in this sample may be carry-over from other donors' samples.

This clonotype was seen at least ten times. The J gene is TRBJ2-5, the V gene TRBV27; 11 nucleotides align to TRBD2. V lost 6 bases and J lost 1; bases outside the gene matches: 4. Germline lookup yields CDR1 MNHEY and CDR2 SMNVEV (reference sequence). The CDR3 has 15 amino acids. Here the CDR3 DNA reads TGTGCCAGCAGAGTTAGCGGGAGGGTCCAAGAGACCCAGTACTTC. This encodes CASRVSGRVQETQYF.

At least ten counts were recorded for this clonotype. The rearrangement uses TRBV7-2 and TRBJ1-6; D unresolved. The CDR3 runs to 16 residues. Germline V gene lookup returns CDR1 SGHTA and CDR2 FQGNSA. The germline V and J ends were trimmed by 4 bases and 12 bases, with 22 bases remaining between them. The CDR3 loop is CASSSREGVWRGPLHF. The CDR3 DNA follows: TGTGCCAGCAGCTCTCGGGAGGGAGTTTGGCGTGGACCCCTCCACTTT.

This clonotype was counted at least ten times. The rearrangement links TRBV2 to TRBJ1-6; D might be TRBD1 (5 bases). The CDR3 is 15 amino acids. With 1 base removed from V and 9 bases from J, the gap between germline ends came to 13 bases. Germline assignment: CDR1 SNHLY and CDR2 FYNNEI. CDR3 nucleotide sequence: TGTGCCAGCAGTGAAGAGGGGTTTGTAGGTTCACCCCTCCACTTT. This gives the protein CASSEEGFVGSPLHF.

At least ten counts were recorded for this clonotype. The rearrangement links TRBV6-6 to TRBJ2-7; D gene unclear. V lost 4 bases, J lost 2 bases, and 15 bases lay in between. The CDR3 extends over 15 amino acids. Germline CDR1 reads MNHNY; CDR2 reads SVGAGI (reference sequence). The CDR3: CASSSPARPTYEQYF. The DNA for the CDR3 is TGTGCCAGCAGTTCCCCAGCGAGGCCTACCTACGAGCAGTACTTC.

The genes are TRBV7-2 and TRBJ2-1; D gene ambiguous. The germline V gene has CDR1 SGHTA and CDR2 FQGNSA. CDR3 length: 13 amino acids. V was clipped by 1 base and J by 9 bases, with 10 bases between them. The CDR3 coding sequence is TGTGCCAGCAGCTTAGGAGCGAGGAGTGAGCAGTTCTTC. Translating it yields CASSLGARSEQFF.

The V and J genes are TRBV9 and TRBJ1-2; TRBD1 matches 9 bases. The CDR3 runs 18 residues. The V and J ends lost 3 bases and 8 bases, in that order; junction bases with no gene match: 20. Germline V gene lookup returns CDR1 SGDLS and CDR2 YYNGEE. The CDR3 sequence is CASSGTRPRGQGARGYTF. For the CDR3, the DNA is TGTGCCAGCAGCGGAACGAGACCCCGGGGACAGGGTGCTAGGGGCTACACCTTC.

The table lists this clonotype with a few counts. V is TRBV6-5 and J is TRBJ1-2, with D perhaps TRBD1 (6 bases). Trimming pared 5 bases from V and 4 bases from J, leaving 14 bases between. The CDR3 is 14 amino acids. In germline, CDR1 is MNHEY, CDR2 SVGAGI. CDR3 sequence: CASSPTARGYGYTF. The CDR3 DNA reads TGTGCCAGCAGTCCCACGGCCAGGGGCTATGGCTACACCTTC.

This clonotype was observed at least ten times. The J gene is TRBJ2-3, the V gene TRBV9, with 12 bases identical to TRBD2. The V segment lost 0 bases and the J segment 2 bases; nucleotides outside the gene matches: 4. There are 17 residues in the CDR3. Germline CDR1 SGDLS, CDR2 YYNGEE. The chain's CDR3 is CASSVEPSGGATDTQYF. The CDR3, as DNA: TGTGCCAGCAGCGTAGAGCCTAGCGGGGGGGCCACAGATACGCAGTATTTT.

In its sample, this clonotype was seen many times. V is TRBV7-9 and J is TRBJ2-1, with 14 bases matching TRBD2. The trim removed 5 bases at V and 5 bases at J, leaving 5 bases unmatched. Germline V gene data show CDR1 as SEHNR and CDR2 as FQNEAQ (reference sequence). The CDR3 totals 16 residues. For the CDR3, the DNA is TGTGCCAGCAGCCGTTGGACTAGCGGGAGGCACAATGAGCAGTTCTTC. It encodes CASSRWTSGRHNEQFF.

Many counts were recorded for this clonotype. CDR3 in amino acids: CASSSTGQTNYGYTF. CDR3 sequence (DNA): TGTGCCAGCAGCTCCACCGGACAGACTAACTATGGCTACACCTTC. The genes are TRBV7-3 and TRBJ1-2, with D perhaps TRBD1 (6 bases). V lost 4 bases to trimming and J lost 0 bases, with 12 bases between them. The CDR3 is made up of 15 amino acids. Germline CDR1 reads SGHTA; CDR2 reads FQGTGA.

As for this clonotype: Its ends do not fully match the called genes, so a read error is possible. The chain carries TRBV5-8 and TRBJ2-7, with D perhaps TRBD1 (5 bases). CDR3 length: 15 amino acids. Germline-derived CDR1 and CDR2 are SGHTS and YDEGEE. CDR3 in DNA: TGCGCCAGCAGCTTGGCCTGGGGCAGTACCTACGAGCAGTACTTC. Its translation is CASSLAWGSTYEQYF.

This chain uses TRBV9 with TRBJ2-1, with D possibly matching TRBD1 (6 bases). V shed 2 bases and J shed 4 bases, with 7 bases lying between them. Germline V gene sequence: CDR1 SGDLS, CDR2 YYNGEE. CDR3 size: 13 residues. In DNA form, the CDR3 reads TGTGCCAGCAGCGTTGGACAGTACAATGAGCAGTTCTTC. It specifies CASSVGQYNEQFF. Filled out from reference TRBV9 and TRBJ2-1, the complete variable domain reads DSGVTQTPKHLITATGQRVTLRCSPRSGDLSVYWYQQSLDQGLQFLIQYYNGEERAKGNILERFSAQQFPDLHSELNLSSLELGDSALYFCASSVGQYNEQFFGPGTRLTVL.

The chain is built from TRBV18 and TRBJ1-2; D is undetermined. Germline CDR1 KGHSH, CDR2 LQKENI. The CDR3 length is 15 residues. Trimming removed 3 bases from V and 4 bases from J, with 15 bases in between. CDR3 amino acids: CASSPSIEGIYGYTF. The CDR3 DNA follows: TGTGCCAGCTCACCCTCGATTGAGGGAATCTATGGCTACACCTTC.

About this clonotype itself: At one of its ends the junction is not consistent with the germline gene, which may arise from a read error. The chain is built from TRBV20-1 and TRBJ1-4; a weak D match, TRBD1 (6 bases). The CDR3 is 15 residues long. Germline lookup yields CDR1 DFQATT and CDR2 SNEGSKA (reference sequence). CDR3 DNA sequence: TGCAGTGCTAGAGATCATGGGGGCCCTGAGGGAAAACTGTCTTTT. Protein: CSARDHGGPEGKLSF.

This clonotype has ten or more counts. The chain uses TRBV3-1 and TRBJ2-3; 8 bases are a match to TRBD2. CDR1 is LGHDT, CDR2 YNNKEL, per germline (reference sequence). With 1 base clipped from V and 1 base from J, the junction kept 7 bases outside the gene matches. The CDR3 length is 17 residues. This CDR3 is CASSQVTTLAGTDTQYF. The CDR3, as DNA: TGTGCCAGCAGCCAAGTCACCACACTAGCGGGCACAGATACGCAGTATTTT.

This sequence joins TRBV12-3 or TRBV12-4 and TRBJ2-7; D is ambiguous. The CDR3 runs 12 residues. Trimming left V 1 base short and J 2 bases short, with 3 bases between. The CDR3 DNA sequence: TGTGCCAGCAGTTTAGGCGCCTACGAGCAGTACTTC. Translated, it gives CASSLGAYEQYF.

This rearrangement joins TRBV5-1 to TRBJ2-1; D might be TRBD1 (6 bases). The CDR3 covers 14 residues. Trimming shortened V by 2 bases and J by 1 base, and 7 bases separated the two germline ends. Germline CDR1 and CDR2: SGHRS and YFSETQ. The DNA for the CDR3 is TGCGCCAGCAGCTTAGGACAGTCCTACAATGAGCAGTTCTTC. Translation: CASSLGQSYNEQFF.

This clonotype was observed at least ten times. V gene TRBV20-1 combines with J gene TRBJ2-7; possibly TRBD1 for D (5 bases). The germline CDR1 and CDR2 sequences are DFQATT and SNEGSKA (reference sequence). V lost 4 bases to trimming and J lost 1 base, with 20 bases between them. The CDR3 has 16 amino acids. The CDR3 is CSAISSGQGQSYEQYF. The CDR3 bases are TGCAGTGCTATCTCCTCCGGCCAGGGTCAGTCCTACGAGCAGTACTTC.

This clonotype counts as medium-sized (0.01 to 0.1%). The chain has TRBV5-1 and TRBJ2-7; D possibly corresponds to TRBD2 (6 bases). Germline V gene lookup returns CDR1 SGHRS and CDR2 YFSETQ. The CDR3 runs to 15 residues. Trimming left V 0 bases short and J 3 bases short, with 13 bases between. The CDR3 DNA sequence: TGCGCCAGCAGCTTGGATTATGGGGGGTTCTACGAGCAGTACTTC. This codes for CASSLDYGGFYEQYF. Drawing the rest from reference TRBV5-1 and TRBJ2-7, the complete variable domain is KAGVTQTPRYLIKTRGQQVTLSCSPISGHRSVSWYQQTPGQGLQFLFEYFSETQRNKGNFPGRFSGRQFSNSRSEMNVSTLELGDSALYLCASSLDYGGFYEQYFGPGTRLTVT.

Worth noting for this clonotype: The conserved final phenylalanine or tryptophan is absent from the CDR3, which likely points to a read error. The limits of the CDR3 on the DNA are not certain, so only TCRdb's listed CDR3 is given. This chain joins TRBV20-1 and TRBJ2-7; the table's D gene call, TRBD1, was not cross checked with the DNA. Ends included, the CDR3 has 12 residues. Per the germline V gene, CDR1 is DFQATT and CDR2 is SNEGSKA (reference sequence). This CDR3 reads CSADTGIREPYL.

In its sample, this clonotype was seen many times. The chain combines TRBV12-3 or TRBV12-4 with TRBJ2-5; 7 nucleotides agree with TRBD2. The CDR3 extends over 12 amino acids. Germline trimming cut 10 bases from V and 4 bases from J; bases unmatched to any gene: 6. The CDR3 here is CATRGESETQYF. The CDR3 DNA is TGTGCCACCCGGGGGGAATCAGAGACCCAGTACTTC.

This clonotype qualifies as medium-sized (0.01 to 0.1%). CDR3 in amino acids: CSAPDWTNSPLHF. The CDR3 bases are TGCAGTGCGCCGGACTGGACTAATTCACCCCTCCACTTT. This chain links TRBV20-1 with TRBJ1-6; D ambiguous. CDR1 and CDR2 from the germline V gene are DFQATT and SNEGSKA (reference sequence). Trimming took off 6 bases at V and 6 bases at J, with 12 bases between the two ends. The CDR3 sequence is 13 residues long.

This clonotype was detected many times. The gene calls are TRBV12-3 or TRBV12-4 and TRBJ2-7, with D possibly TRBD2 on 6 matching bases. The CDR3 is 14 residues long. Deletions cut 5 bases from V and 3 bases from J, with 14 bases between. The CDR3 sequence is CASSLAPRGYEQYF. The CDR3 DNA reads as TGTGCCAGCAGTCTCGCCCCGCGGGGCTACGAGCAGTACTTC.

At least ten counts were recorded for this clonotype. The CDR3 protein is CASSPGTGANQPQHF. The CDR3 nucleotides are TGTGCCAGCAGCCCTGGGACAGGCGCCAATCAGCCCCAGCATTTT. The chain combines TRBV2 with TRBJ1-5, with TRBD1 identical over 8 bases. The CDR3 is 15 residues long. V shed 6 bases, J shed 3 bases, and the junction held 7 bases outside the gene matches. Germline CDR1 and CDR2: SNHLY and FYNNEI.

Concerning this clonotype: The conserved phenylalanine or tryptophan is not found at the CDR3 terminus, so this likely reflects a read error. This rearrangement joins TRBV3-1 to TRBJ2-2; 8 bases line up with TRBD2. CDR1 LGHDT and CDR2 YNNKEL come from the germline V gene (reference sequence). The CDR3 runs to 16 residues. V trimming: 4 bases; J trimming: 6 bases; junction bases outside the gene matches: 10. The CDR3 DNA reads as TGTGCCAGCAGCCTTTTAGGGACTAGAAACTCCGGGGAGCTGTTTATT. Translating gives CASSLLGTRNSGELFI.

This clonotype occurred many times. V gene TRBV5-6 combines with J gene TRBJ1-2, with 7 nucleotides matching TRBD1. Germline V gives CDR1 SGHDT, CDR2 YYEEEE. This CDR3 spans 14 amino acids. V lost 3 bases and J lost 4; bases outside the gene matches: 6. The CDR3 protein is CASSWGQRGYGYTF. DNA of the CDR3: TGTGCCAGCAGCTGGGGACAGAGGGGCTATGGCTACACCTTC. Based on the CDR3 plus reference TRBV5-6 and TRBJ1-2, the full variable domain is DAGVTQSPTHLIKTRGQQVTLRCSPKSGHDTVSWYQQALGQGPQFIFQYYEEEERQRGNFPDRFSGHQFPNYSSELNVNALLLGDSALYLCASSWGQRGYGYTFGSGTRLTVV.

This chain uses TRBV6-5 with TRBJ2-6; D gene ambiguous. The V end lost 10 bases, the J end lost 0 bases, and 13 bases lay between the germline ends. Germline V gene lookup returns CDR1 MNHEY and CDR2 SVGAGI. This CDR3 comprises 15 residues. The CDR3 sequence is CATSDGSSGANVLTF. The DNA for the CDR3 is TGTGCCACTTCGGACGGAAGCTCTGGGGCCAACGTCCTGACTTTC.

This chain links TRBV7-3 with TRBJ2-3, with 10 bases lining up with TRBD1. Germline CDR1 SGHTA, CDR2 FQGTGA. The CDR3 has 14 amino acids. With 4 bases clipped from V and 6 bases from J, the junction kept 4 bases outside the gene matches. CDR3 sequence: CASSSTGGEDTQYF. For the CDR3, the DNA is TGTGCCAGCAGCTCGACAGGGGGCGAGGATACGCAGTATTTT.

This clonotype was detected only once. The chain couples TRBV7-8 to TRBJ2-7; D perhaps matches TRBD1 (6 bases). CDR1 is SGHVS and CDR2 is FQNEAQ in the germline V gene. The germline V and J ends were trimmed by 1 base and 1 base, with 11 bases remaining between them. This CDR3 spans 15 amino acids. The CDR3 DNA sequence: TGTGCCAGCAGCTTAGTCAGGGGACCTTCCTACGAGCAGTACTTC. Residues: CASSLVRGPSYEQYF. Full variable domain (rest looked up from reference TRBV7-8 and TRBJ2-7): GAGVSQSPRYKVAKRGQDVALRCDPISGHVSLFWYQQALGQGPEFLTYFQNEAQLDKSGLPSDRFFAERPEGSVSTLKIQRTQQEDSAVYLCASSLVRGPSYEQYFGPGTRLTVT.

The chain recombines TRBV11-2 with TRBJ1-4; no clear D. The CDR3 totals 16 residues. The ends were cut back, 3 bases at V and 0 bases at J, with 11 bases in the middle. Germline CDR1 SGHAT, CDR2 FQNNGV. CDR3 in DNA: TGTGCCAGCAGCTTCGGAGGTGCTGCAACTAATGAAAAACTGTTTTTT. Its translation is CASSFGGAATNEKLFF.

The rearrangement uses TRBV20-1 and TRBJ2-3; TRBD2 aligns across 9 bases. CDR3 length: 15 residues. V dropped 3 bases and J dropped 2; count of bases not matched to a gene: 6. Germline CDR1 and CDR2: DFQATT and SNEGSKA (reference sequence). In nucleotides, the CDR3 is TGCAGTGCTAGTCAAGCGGGAGGACTCACAGATACGCAGTATTTT. This codes for CSASQAGGLTDTQYF.